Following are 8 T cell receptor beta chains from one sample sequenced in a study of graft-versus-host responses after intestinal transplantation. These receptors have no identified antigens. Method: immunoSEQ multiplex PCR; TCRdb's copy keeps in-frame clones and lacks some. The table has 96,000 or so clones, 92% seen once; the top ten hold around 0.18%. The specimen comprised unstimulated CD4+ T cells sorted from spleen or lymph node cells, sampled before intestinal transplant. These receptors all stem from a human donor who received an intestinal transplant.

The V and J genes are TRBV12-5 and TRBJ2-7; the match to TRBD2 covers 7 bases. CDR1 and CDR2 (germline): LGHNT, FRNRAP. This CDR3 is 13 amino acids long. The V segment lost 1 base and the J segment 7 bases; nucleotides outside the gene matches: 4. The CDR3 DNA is TGTGCTAGTGGTTTGGACGGGAGGAGGGAGCAGTACTTC. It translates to CASGLDGRREQYF.

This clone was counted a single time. CDR3: CASSFRTGKGVETQYF. The CDR3 nucleotides are TGTGCCAGCAGCTTTCGTACAGGGAAAGGCGTGGAGACCCAGTACTTC. V and J are TRBV11-2 and TRBJ2-5; D may be TRBD1 (6 bases). CDR1 and CDR2 from the germline V gene are SGHAT and FQNNGV. V was pared by 3 bases and J by 5 bases, with 19 bases between. The CDR3 totals 16 residues.

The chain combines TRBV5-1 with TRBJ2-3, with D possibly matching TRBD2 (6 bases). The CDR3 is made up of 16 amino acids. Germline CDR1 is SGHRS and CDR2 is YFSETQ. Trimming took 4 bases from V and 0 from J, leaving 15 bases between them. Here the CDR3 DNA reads TGCGCCAGCAGCCCCTTAGCGGCCTTGAGCACAGATACGCAGTATTTT. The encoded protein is CASSPLAALSTDTQYF.

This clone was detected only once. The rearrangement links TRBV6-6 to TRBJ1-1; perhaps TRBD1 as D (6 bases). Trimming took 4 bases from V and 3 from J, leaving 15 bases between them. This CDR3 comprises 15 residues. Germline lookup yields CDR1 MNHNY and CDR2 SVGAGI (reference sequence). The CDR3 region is CASSSRQAGDTEAFF. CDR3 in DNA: TGTGCCAGCAGTTCCCGACAGGCTGGGGACACTGAAGCTTTCTTT.

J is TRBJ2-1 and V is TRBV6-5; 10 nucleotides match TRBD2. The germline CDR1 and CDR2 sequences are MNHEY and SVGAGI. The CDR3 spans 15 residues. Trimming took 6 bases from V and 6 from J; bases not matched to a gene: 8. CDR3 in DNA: TGTGCCAGCAGGGAAAGCGGGAGGGTCGGCAATGAGCAGTTCTTC. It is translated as CASRESGRVGNEQFF.

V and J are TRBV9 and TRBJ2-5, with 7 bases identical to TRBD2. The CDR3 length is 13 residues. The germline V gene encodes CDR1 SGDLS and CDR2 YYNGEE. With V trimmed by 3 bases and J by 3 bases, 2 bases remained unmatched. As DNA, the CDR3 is TGTGCCAGCAGCGGCCGGGGGGAAGAGACCCAGTACTTC. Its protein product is CASSGRGEETQYF.

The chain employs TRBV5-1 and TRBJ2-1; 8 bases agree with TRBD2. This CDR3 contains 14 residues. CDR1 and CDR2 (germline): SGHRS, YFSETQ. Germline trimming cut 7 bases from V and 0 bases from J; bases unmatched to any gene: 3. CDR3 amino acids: CASGTSGSYNEQFF. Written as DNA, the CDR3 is TGCGCCAGCGGTACTAGCGGCTCCTACAATGAGCAGTTCTTC.

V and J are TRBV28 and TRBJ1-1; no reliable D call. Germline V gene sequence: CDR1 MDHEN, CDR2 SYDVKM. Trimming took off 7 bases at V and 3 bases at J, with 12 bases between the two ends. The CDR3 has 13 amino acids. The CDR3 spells CASTGYRYTEAFF. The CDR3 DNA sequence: TGTGCCAGCACCGGCTACAGATACACTGAAGCTTTCTTT. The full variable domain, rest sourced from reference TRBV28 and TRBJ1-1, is DVKVTQSSRYLVKRTGEKVFLECVQDMDHENMFWYRQDPGLGLRLIYFSYDVKMKEKGDIPEGYSVSREKKERFSLILESASTNQTSMYLCASTGYRYTEAFFGQGTRLTVV.